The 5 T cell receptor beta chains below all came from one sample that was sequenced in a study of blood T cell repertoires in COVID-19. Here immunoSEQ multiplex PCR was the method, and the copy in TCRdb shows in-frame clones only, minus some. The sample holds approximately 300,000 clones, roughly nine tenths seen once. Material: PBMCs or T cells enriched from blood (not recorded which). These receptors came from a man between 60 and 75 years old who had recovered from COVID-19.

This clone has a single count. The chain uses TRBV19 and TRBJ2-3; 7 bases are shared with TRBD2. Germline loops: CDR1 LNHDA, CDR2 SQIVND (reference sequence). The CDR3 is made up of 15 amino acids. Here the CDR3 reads CATRPGGSRTDTQYF. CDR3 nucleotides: TGTGCGACGCGGCCGGGCGGGAGTCGCACAGATACGCAGTATTTT.

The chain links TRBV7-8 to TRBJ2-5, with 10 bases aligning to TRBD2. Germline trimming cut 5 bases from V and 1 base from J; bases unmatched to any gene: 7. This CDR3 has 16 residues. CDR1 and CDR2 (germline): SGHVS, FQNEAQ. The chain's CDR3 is CASSLGLAERQETQYF. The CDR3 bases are TGTGCCAGCAGCCTTGGACTAGCGGAGCGCCAAGAGACCCAGTACTTC.

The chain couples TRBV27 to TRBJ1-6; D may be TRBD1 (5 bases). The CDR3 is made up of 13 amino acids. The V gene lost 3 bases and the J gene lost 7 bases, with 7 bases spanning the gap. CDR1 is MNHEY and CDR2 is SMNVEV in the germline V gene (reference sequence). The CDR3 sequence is CASSFGANSPLHF. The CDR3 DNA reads TGTGCCAGCAGTTTTGGGGCCAATTCACCCCTCCACTTT.

Here the CDR3 reads CASSEGTGGRRHGYTF. The CDR3, as DNA: TGTGCCAGCAGTGAAGGGACAGGGGGACGTCGACATGGCTACACCTTC. This chain connects TRBV6-1 to TRBJ1-2; 10 bases agree with TRBD1. V gave up 1 base and J gave up 6 bases; unmatched junction bases: 8. Germline assignment: CDR1 MNHNS and CDR2 SASEGT. The CDR3 contains 16 residues.

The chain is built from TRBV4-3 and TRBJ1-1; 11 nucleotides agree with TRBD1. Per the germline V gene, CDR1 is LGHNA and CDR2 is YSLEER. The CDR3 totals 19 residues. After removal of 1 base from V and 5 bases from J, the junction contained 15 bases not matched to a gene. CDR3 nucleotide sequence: TGCGCCAGCAGCCAAGGAGGATTCCTTGGGACAGGGGGGTCTACTGAAGCTTTCTTT. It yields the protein CASSQGGFLGTGGSTEAFF.